A selection of T cell receptor beta chains follows, all from one sample in a study of blood T cell repertoires in COVID-19. Sequencing used immunoSEQ multiplex PCR; TCRdb keeps in-frame clones, though not all of them. The sample lists approximately 210,000 clones, about nine tenths occurring once. Sequenced input: peripheral blood. Receptors were obtained from a man in his sixties or seventies with acute or convalescent COVID-19. CDR3s include the opening cysteine and the closing phenylalanine or tryptophan. A D gene is named only where the DNA matches it firmly. Size is stated for part of the rows, as once, few or many counts, or as a class when the clone is expanded.

CASSLTSGGPYEQYF,TGTGCCAGCAGTTTAACAAGCGGGGGGCCCTACGAGCAGTACTTC,TRBJ2-7,TRBV6-2/TRBV6-3,NA,TRBD2
CASSSWTAYEQYF,TGTGCCAGCAGTTCCTGGACAGCTTACGAGCAGTACTTC,TRBJ2-7,TRBV28,NA,NA
CASSIFEQGEQFF,TGTGCCAGCAGCATATTCGAGCAGGGTGAGCAGTTCTTC,TRBJ2-1,TRBV11-2,NA,NA
CASSLAQGAATGELFF,TGTGCCAGCAGCTTGGCCCAGGGGGCGGCCACCGGGGAGCTGTTTTTT,TRBJ2-2,TRBV5-4,few,TRBD1
CSASLDRGHTDTQYF,TGCAGTGCTAGTTTGGACAGGGGTCACACAGATACGCAGTATTTT,TRBJ2-3,TRBV20-1,once,TRBD1
CASSHRTAGNTIYF,TGTGCCAGCAGCCATCGGACAGCTGGAAACACCATATATTTT,TRBJ1-3,TRBV5-5,few,NA
CASSLMDRTEAFF,TGCGCCAGCAGCTTGATGGACAGGACTGAAGCTTTCTTT,TRBJ1-1,TRBV5-1,NA,TRBD1
CASSLGQTGGQETQYF,TGTGCCAGCAGTTTAGGGCAAACAGGGGGCCAAGAGACCCAGTACTTC,TRBJ2-5,TRBV28,few,TRBD1
CASSLSSYNEQFF,TGTGCCAGCAGCCTGAGCTCCTACAATGAGCAGTTCTTC,TRBJ2-1,TRBV11-3,NA,NA
CASSLPDRGTEAFF,TGTGCCAGCAGCTTACCGGACAGGGGCACTGAAGCTTTCTTT,TRBJ1-1,TRBV7-9,NA,TRBD1
CSARDRNGYTF,TGCAGTGCTAGAGACAGGAATGGCTACACCTTC,TRBJ1-2,TRBV20-1,NA,NA
CASIHGQGAEGTEKLFF,TGTGCCAGTATTCACGGACAGGGGGCCGAGGGGACTGAAAAACTGTTTTTT,TRBJ1-4,TRBV19,few,TRBD1
CASRRGEAMNTEAFF,TGTGCCAGCAGGCGGGGAGAAGCCATGAACACTGAAGCTTTCTTT,TRBJ1-1,TRBV5-6,once,NA
CASSLGGVTGELFF,TGCGCCAGCAGCTTGGGGGGAGTAACCGGGGAGCTGTTTTTT,TRBJ2-2,TRBV5-1,NA,NA
CASSGRQAESPLHF,TGTGCCAGCAGTGGGCGACAGGCCGAATCCCCCCTCCACTTT,TRBJ1-6,TRBV2,NA,NA
CASSPPGTGSTEAFF,TGTGCCAGCAGCCCACCCGGGACAGGGAGCACTGAAGCTTTCTTT,TRBJ1-1,TRBV6-5,once,TRBD1
CASSFAGGYEQYF,TGTGCCAGCAGTTTTGCCGGGGGCTACGAGCAGTACTTC,TRBJ2-7,TRBV28,NA,NA
CASSPQGQVGTEAFF,TGTGCCAGCTCACCACAGGGGCAGGTCGGCACTGAAGCTTTCTTT,TRBJ1-1,TRBV18,NA,NA
CSVGDLYNEQFF,TGCAGCGTTGGGGACTTATACAATGAGCAGTTCTTC,TRBJ2-1,TRBV29-1,NA,NA
CASSSRDTPGRGSYNEQFF,TGTGCCAGCAGTTCCCGGGACACCCCCGGGCGAGGCTCCTACAATGAGCAGTTCTTC,TRBJ2-1,TRBV9,NA,NA
CASSENRVSGNTIYF,TGCGCCAGCAGTGAGAACAGGGTGTCTGGAAACACCATATATTTT,TRBJ1-3,TRBV10-2,NA,NA
CASSPPSVPGAEAFF,TGTGCCAGCTCACCACCGTCCGTCCCGGGGGCTGAAGCTTTCTTT,TRBJ1-1,TRBV18,once,NA
CASSPRTRVFHEQFF,TGCGCCAGCAGCCCCAGGACTAGAGTGTTCCATGAGCAGTTCTTC,TRBJ2-1,TRBV5-1,NA,TRBD2
CAISDSRTLQRYF,TGTGCCATCAGTGACTCCAGGACACTTCAGAGGTATTTT,TRBJ2-3,TRBV10-3,NA,NA
CASSRTDSVEAFF,TGTGCCAGCAGTCGGACAGACTCGGTTGAAGCTTTCTTT,TRBJ1-1,TRBV2,NA,NA
CASSRLNEQFF,TGTGCCAGCAGCCGACTAAATGAGCAGTTCTTC,TRBJ2-1,TRBV12-3/TRBV12-4,NA,NA